This is a list of T cell receptor beta chains from one sample in a study of CD8 T cells in Susac syndrome. One entry per CDR3 protein results from TCRdb running MiXCR on the immunoSEQ multiplex PCR reads. Of some 180,000 distinct CDR3 sequences in the sample, approximately 94% were seen once. Sequencing used CD4+ T cells from PBMCs. These receptors came from a human donor in good health. Both conserved end residues are part of each CDR3. Fields, in order: clone size, D gene, J gene, V gene, CDR3 DNA, CDR3 protein. The D gene is left open where the match is weak. Expanded clones get a size class; other rows say once, few or many, or leave the size out.

-,-,TRBJ1-2,TRBV20-1,TGCAGTGCAGGAAATCCTAGTAACTATGGCTACACCTTC,CSAGNPSNYGYTF
-,-,TRBJ2-3,TRBV19,TGTGCCGCTCGAGACAGGACTTCTAGCACAGATACGCAGTATTTT,CAARDRTSSTDTQYF
-,-,TRBJ2-1,TRBV6-6,TGTGCCAGCAGTTACCCCGGAACTGGTTATGAGCAGTTCTTC,CASSYPGTGYEQFF
-,TRBD1,TRBJ2-7,TRBV20-1,TGCAGTGCTAGTTCTCCAGGGGGCTTGGAGCAGTACTTC,CSASSPGGLEQYF
-,TRBD2,TRBJ2-1,TRBV4-3,TGCGCCAGCAGCCATAGCGGGAGGGCCGGTGAGCAGTTCTTC,CASSHSGRAGEQFF
-,TRBD1,TRBJ1-1,TRBV9,TGTGCCAGCAGCGCAGGACAGGTGAACACTGAAGCTTTCTTT,CASSAGQVNTEAFF
-,TRBD1,TRBJ1-3,TRBV7-3,TGTGCCAGCAGCGTCTCGACAGGGGTTGGAAACACCATATATTTT,CASSVSTGVGNTIYF
-,TRBD2,TRBJ2-2,TRBV6-2/TRBV6-3,TGTGCCAGCAGACGACTCGGACTAGCGGGAGGTCAGACCGGGGAGCTGTTTTTT,CASRRLGLAGGQTGELFF
few,-,TRBJ1-1,TRBV7-9,TGTGCCAGCAGCCCAACATTGAACACTGAAGCTTTCTTT,CASSPTLNTEAFF
once,-,TRBJ1-5,TRBV20-1,TGCAGTGCCTTAGGCGGGGTAAACAATCAGCCCCAGCATTTT,CSALGGVNNQPQHF